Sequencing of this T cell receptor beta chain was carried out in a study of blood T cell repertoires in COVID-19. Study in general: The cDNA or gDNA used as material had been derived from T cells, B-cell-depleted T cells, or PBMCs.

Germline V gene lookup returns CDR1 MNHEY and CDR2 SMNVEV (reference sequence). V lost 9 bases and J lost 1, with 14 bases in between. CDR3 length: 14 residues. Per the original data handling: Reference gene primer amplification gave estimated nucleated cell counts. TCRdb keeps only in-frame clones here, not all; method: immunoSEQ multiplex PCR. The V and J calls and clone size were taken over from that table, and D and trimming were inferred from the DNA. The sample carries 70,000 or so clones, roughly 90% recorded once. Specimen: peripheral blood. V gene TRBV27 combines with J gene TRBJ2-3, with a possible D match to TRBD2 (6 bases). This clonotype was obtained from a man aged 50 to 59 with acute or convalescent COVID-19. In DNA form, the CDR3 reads TGTGCCAGTGGGAGGACTGAAGGCACAGATACGCAGTATTTT. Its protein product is CASGRTEGTDTQYF.